These 32 T cell receptor beta chains originate from one sample sequenced in a study of cytomegalovirus exposure and HLA in healthy donors. A multiplex PCR was run with 60 Vbeta primers and 13 Jbeta primers. Assay used: immunoSEQ multiplex PCR; TCRdb lists only in-frame clones, some missing. The sample yields 150,000 to 200,000 clones, 60% to 80% seen once. The sequenced sample was PBMCs. The receptors originated from a man aged 45 to 65 in good health and CMV-seropositive.

This chain joins TRBV28 and TRBJ1-5; the D is unclear. Trimming shortened V by 6 bases and J by 0 bases, and 9 bases separated the two germline ends. This CDR3 has 14 residues. The germline gives CDR1 MDHEN, CDR2 SYDVKM. DNA for the CDR3: TGTGCCAGCAGCCCGGCGGGTAGCAATCAGCCCCAGCATTTT. It specifies CASSPAGSNQPQHF.

The V gene is TRBV11-1, the J gene TRBJ2-1; D might be TRBD2 (6 bases). V lost 5 bases and J 8 bases, leaving 10 bases between the germline ends. CDR1 SGHAT and CDR2 FQDESV come from the germline V gene (reference sequence). The CDR3 is made up of 12 amino acids. In DNA, the CDR3 is TGTGCCAGCAGCCCGGGACTCCATGAGCAGTTCTTC. As protein: CASSPGLHEQFF.

This clone was seen a few times. This chain links TRBV6-6 with TRBJ1-2; possibly TRBD1 for D (6 bases). The CDR3 covers 14 residues. Germline values: CDR1 MNHNY, CDR2 SVGAGI (reference sequence). The V end lost 6 bases, the J end lost 2 bases, and 13 bases lay between the germline ends. The CDR3 coding sequence is TGTGCCAGCAGCCCGACAGGAGACAACTATGGCTACACCTTC. Protein sequence: CASSPTGDNYGYTF.

J is TRBJ1-1 and V is TRBV5-1; TRBD1 matches 8 bases. The CDR3 is 13 amino acids. CDR1 is SGHRS and CDR2 is YFSETQ in the germline V gene. Losses at the gene ends were 2 bases for V and 4 bases for J; bases not matched to a gene: 1. CDR3 nucleotide sequence: TGCGCCAGCAGCTTCGGGACAGGCACTGAAGCTTTCTTT. This translates into CASSFGTGTEAFF. The full variable domain, with the rest looked up from reference TRBV5-1 and TRBJ1-1, is KAGVTQTPRYLIKTRGQQVTLSCSPISGHRSVSWYQQTPGQGLQFLFEYFSETQRNKGNFPGRFSGRQFSNSRSEMNVSTLELGDSALYLCASSFGTGTEAFFGQGTRLTVV.

A single count supports this clone. V gene TRBV5-1 combines with J gene TRBJ2-1; maybe TRBD2 (6 bases). Germline values: CDR1 SGHRS, CDR2 YFSETQ. This CDR3 comprises 11 residues. V was clipped by 5 bases and J by 9 bases, with 9 bases between them. CDR3 nucleotides: TGCGCCAGCAGGCGGGGTAGTGAGCAGTTCTTC. This gives the protein CASRRGSEQFF. The entire variable domain, with the rest obtained from reference TRBV5-1 and TRBJ2-1, is as follows: KAGVTQTPRYLIKTRGQQVTLSCSPISGHRSVSWYQQTPGQGLQFLFEYFSETQRNKGNFPGRFSGRQFSNSRSEMNVSTLELGDSALYLCASRRGSEQFFGPGTRLTVL.

The gene calls are TRBV5-4 and TRBJ1-5; D unresolved. Trimming removed 4 bases at V and 11 bases at J, with 16 bases between. This CDR3 spans 13 amino acids. Germline CDR1 is SGHNT and CDR2 is YYREEE (reference sequence). The CDR3 DNA sequence: TGTGCCAGCAGCCGACGCCCGGACGGGGCCCAGCATTTT. Encoded protein: CASSRRPDGAQHF. Using reference TRBV5-4 and TRBJ1-5 for the parts outside the CDR3, the full variable domain is ETGVTQSPTHLIKTRGQQVTLRCSSQSGHNTVSWYQQALGQGPQFIFQYYREEENGRGNFPPRFSGLQFPNYSSELNVNALELDDSALYLCASSRRPDGAQHFGDGTRLSIL.

V gene TRBV5-1 combines with J gene TRBJ1-2, with 7 bases identical to TRBD1. V lost 0 bases to trimming and J lost 7 bases; unmatched junction nucleotides: 9. The CDR3 is 15 residues long. Germline CDR1 and CDR2: SGHRS and YFSETQ. The CDR3 loop reads CASSLGRGIIGGYTF. In DNA, the CDR3 is TGCGCCAGCAGCTTGGGCAGGGGGATTATTGGTGGCTACACCTTC.

The chain employs TRBV29-1 and TRBJ2-3; tentative D call: TRBD2 (7 bases). CDR3 size: 14 residues. Deletions cut 6 bases from V and 0 bases from J, with 13 bases between. Germline CDR1 reads SQVTM; CDR2 reads ANQGSEA. CDR3: CSVGGGRSTDTQYF. The CDR3 nucleotides read TGCAGCGTGGGCGGGGGCCGGAGCACAGATACGCAGTATTTT.

The chain carries TRBV6-5 and TRBJ1-2; perhaps TRBD1 as D (5 bases). Trimming left V 5 bases short and J 0 bases short, with 7 bases between. This CDR3 spans 13 amino acids. Germline V gene sequence: CDR1 MNHEY, CDR2 SVGAGI. CDR3 DNA sequence: TGTGCCAGCAGTAAGACAGCTAACTATGGCTACACCTTC. This translates into CASSKTANYGYTF.

V usage is TRBV6-6 and J usage is TRBJ2-1; 9 nucleotides agree with TRBD2. Germline CDR1 MNHNY, CDR2 SVGAGI (reference sequence). The CDR3 has 16 amino acids. V shed 6 bases, J shed 0 bases, and the junction held 6 bases outside the gene matches. The CDR3 bases are TGTGCCAGCAGCCAGCCAGCGGGGGGCTCCTACAATGAGCAGTTCTTC. It codes for CASSQPAGGSYNEQFF.

This clone has more than one count but fewer than ten. This chain links TRBV6-5 with TRBJ1-2; tentatively, D is TRBD1 (5 bases). The germline V gene has CDR1 MNHEY and CDR2 SVGAGI. This CDR3 spans 11 amino acids. Trimming took off 7 bases at V and 8 bases at J, with 11 bases between the two ends. In DNA form, the CDR3 reads TGTGCCAGCACCAGGGTTCAGGGCTACACCTTC. The encoded protein is CASTRVQGYTF.

The chain carries TRBV5-4 and TRBJ2-1; perhaps TRBD1 as D (5 bases). Trimming pared 2 bases from V and 5 bases from J, leaving 11 bases between. Germline lookup yields CDR1 SGHNT and CDR2 YYREEE (reference sequence). This CDR3 contains 14 residues. CDR3 sequence: CASSFSGWDNEQFF. The CDR3 DNA is TGTGCCAGCAGCTTTTCAGGGTGGGACAATGAGCAGTTCTTC. Combining the CDR3 with reference TRBV5-4 and TRBJ2-1 gives the whole variable domain ETGVTQSPTHLIKTRGQQVTLRCSSQSGHNTVSWYQQALGQGPQFIFQYYREEENGRGNFPPRFSGLQFPNYSSELNVNALELDDSALYLCASSFSGWDNEQFFGPGTRLTVL.

The chain has TRBV27 and TRBJ1-2; 9 bases map to TRBD1. Looked up from germline, CDR1 is MNHEY and CDR2 is SMNVEV (reference sequence). The CDR3 covers 14 residues. Losses at the gene ends were 6 bases for V and 6 bases for J; bases not matched to a gene: 8. CDR3 sequence (DNA): TGTGCCAGCAGGCCGTCCGGGACAGGGAATGGCTACACCTTC. Translating it yields CASRPSGTGNGYTF.

The chain carries TRBV19 and TRBJ1-1; 7 bases align to TRBD1. The CDR3 runs to 13 residues. V shed 5 bases, J shed 7 bases, and the junction held 7 bases outside the gene matches. Germline CDR1 reads LNHDA; CDR2 reads SQIVND (reference sequence). CDR3 amino acids: CASSPWTGYEAFF. The CDR3, as DNA: TGTGCCAGTAGTCCCTGGACAGGCTATGAAGCTTTCTTT.

This chain connects TRBV7-2 to TRBJ2-5; D perhaps matches TRBD1 (5 bases). The CDR3 loop spans 12 amino acids. Trimming stripped 5 bases from V and 7 bases from J, with 11 bases between. Germline CDR1 and CDR2: SGHTA and FQGNSA. CDR3 protein: CASSKETGTQYF. The CDR3 DNA is TGTGCCAGCAGCAAAGAAACAGGGACCCAGTACTTC.

This clone was detected a few times. The chain has TRBV7-9 and TRBJ1-1; D is ambiguous. V was cut by 1 base and J by 7 bases, with 10 bases left in between. In germline, CDR1 is SEHNR, CDR2 FQNEAQ (reference sequence). The CDR3 has 13 residues. CDR3 residues: CASSLVEVSEAFF. The CDR3 DNA follows: TGTGCCAGCAGCTTAGTAGAGGTCAGTGAAGCTTTCTTT.

This sequence joins TRBV7-6 and TRBJ1-5, with D hard to call. V shed 1 base and J shed 2 bases, with 6 bases lying between them. From germline, CDR1 is SGHVS and CDR2 FNYEAQ. This CDR3 has 14 amino acids. Written as DNA, the CDR3 is TGTGCCAGCAGCTTAGTTCAGGGCAATCAGCCCCAGCATTTT. Protein: CASSLVQGNQPQHF.

The chain is built from TRBV15 and TRBJ2-3; tentatively, D is TRBD1 (5 bases). This CDR3 has 13 amino acids. Germline lookup yields CDR1 LNHNV and CDR2 YYDKDF (reference sequence). V lost 3 bases to trimming and J lost 6 bases, with 10 bases between them. CDR3 in amino acids: CATSSPGSDTQYF. Here the CDR3 DNA reads TGTGCCACCAGCAGCCCAGGGTCGGATACGCAGTATTTT.

The chain carries TRBV4-1 and TRBJ2-7, with TRBD1 matching over 8 bases. CDR3 length equals 14 residues. Germline CDR1 and CDR2: MGHRA and YSYEKL. The V segment lost 1 base and the J segment 4 bases; nucleotides outside the gene matches: 3. The DNA of the CDR3 is TGCGCCAGCAGCCAAGCCACAGGGGGGTACGAGCAGTACGTC. Encoded protein: CASSQATGGYEQYV.

This rearrangement joins TRBV7-2 to TRBJ2-7, with TRBD2 matching 10 bases. J gave up 1 base and V 2 bases, and 5 bases lay outside the gene matches. CDR1 SGHTA and CDR2 FQGNSA come from the germline V gene. The CDR3 is 16 residues long. The CDR3 region is CASSLLAGALSYEQYF. The CDR3 region has the DNA TGTGCCAGCAGCTTACTAGCGGGGGCCCTATCCTACGAGCAGTACTTC.

The table lists this clone with a few counts. The chain uses TRBV7-3 and TRBJ2-3; possibly TRBD2 for D (5 bases). This CDR3 contains 16 residues. Germline CDR1 and CDR2: SGHTA and FQGTGA. V dropped 5 bases and J dropped 1 base, with 16 bases sitting between them. The CDR3 bases are TGTGCCAGCAGCCCGAGGACCGCCGGGGGCACAGATACGCAGTATTTT. The encoded protein is CASSPRTAGGTDTQYF.

The gene calls are TRBV5-1 and TRBJ2-5, with 7 bases that match TRBD2. The CDR3 spans 14 residues. CDR1 is SGHRS and CDR2 is YFSETQ in the germline V gene. V dropped 3 bases and J dropped 4; count of bases not matched to a gene: 6. The DNA of the CDR3 is TGCGCCAGCAGCTATTCCGGGGGGATAGAGACCCAGTACTTC. Its protein product is CASSYSGGIETQYF.

The rearrangement links TRBV7-9 to TRBJ2-1; 8 nucleotides align to TRBD1. CDR1 is SEHNR, CDR2 FQNEAQ, per germline (reference sequence). The CDR3 has 12 residues. The ends lost 6 bases at V and 6 bases at J; junction bases unmatched: 1. The CDR3 nucleotides read TGTGCCAGCAGGACAGGGGTCAATGAGCAGTTCTTC. It is translated as CASRTGVNEQFF.

The gene calls are TRBV7-9 and TRBJ2-2; no definite D call. The CDR3 runs to 12 residues. V lost 8 bases and J 5 bases, leaving 9 bases between the germline ends. Germline assignment: CDR1 SEHNR and CDR2 FQNEAQ (reference sequence). This CDR3 is CASLTATGELFF. The CDR3 DNA reads TGTGCCAGCCTCACTGCGACCGGGGAGCTGTTTTTT. The entire variable domain, with the rest obtained from reference TRBV7-9 and TRBJ2-2, is as follows: DTGVSQNPRHKITKRGQNVTFRCDPISEHNRLYWYRQTLGQGPEFLTYFQNEAQLEKSRLLSDRFSAERPKGSFSTLEIQRTEQGDSAMYLCASLTATGELFFGEGSRLTVL.

The chain employs TRBV28 and TRBJ1-2; 9 bases agree with TRBD1. Germline CDR1 and CDR2: MDHEN and SYDVKM. V lost 5 bases, J lost 6 bases, and 4 bases stayed unmatched. This CDR3 region has 13 residues. The CDR3 DNA reads TGTGCCAGCAGTACAGGGGGCAGAAATGGCTACACCTTC. Protein product: CASSTGGRNGYTF.

There are a few counts of this clone. V gene TRBV6-5 combines with J gene TRBJ1-6; D may be TRBD1 (5 bases). V lost 7 bases and J lost 7, with 17 bases in between. This CDR3 is built from 15 residues. Germline-derived CDR1 and CDR2 are MNHEY and SVGAGI. The CDR3 DNA is TGTGCCAGCAATTCGTTGGCAGGGAGGAATTCACCCCTCCACTTT. Its protein product is CASNSLAGRNSPLHF.

The rearrangement uses TRBV5-1 and TRBJ2-7; 8 bases align to TRBD2. Germline V gene data show CDR1 as SGHRS and CDR2 as YFSETQ. The CDR3 runs to 11 residues. After removal of 4 bases from V and 6 bases from J, the junction contained 0 bases not matched to a gene. CDR3 loop: CASSRGGEQYF. The CDR3 DNA reads as TGCGCCAGCAGCCGGGGGGGCGAGCAGTACTTC. The full variable domain, completed using reference TRBV5-1 and TRBJ2-7, is KAGVTQTPRYLIKTRGQQVTLSCSPISGHRSVSWYQQTPGQGLQFLFEYFSETQRNKGNFPGRFSGRQFSNSRSEMNVSTLELGDSALYLCASSRGGEQYFGPGTRLTVT.

This clone showed up just once. The chain combines TRBV7-2 with TRBJ1-2; the D is unclear. The germline V gene has CDR1 SGHTA and CDR2 FQGNSA. Trimming left V 2 bases short and J 4 bases short, with 14 bases between. CDR3 length: 15 amino acids. The CDR3 DNA follows: TGTGCCAGCAGCTTAAGGAGGGCCGTCCTCTATGGCTACACCTTC. Its translation is CASSLRRAVLYGYTF.

V and J are TRBV28 and TRBJ1-5; the match to TRBD1 covers 10 bases. This CDR3 region has 16 residues. Germline loops: CDR1 MDHEN, CDR2 SYDVKM. Unmatched junction bases numbered 10, after V lost 5 bases and J lost 6 bases. The CDR3 nucleotides are TGTGCCAGCAGTAGAACGACAGGGGGCGTGAGTCAGCCCCAGCATTTT. Translation: CASSRTTGGVSQPQHF.

The genes are TRBV5-4 and TRBJ2-7; 11 bases align to TRBD1. The V segment lost 2 bases and the J segment 2 bases; nucleotides outside the gene matches: 6. The CDR3 has 16 residues. Germline values: CDR1 SGHNT, CDR2 YYREEE (reference sequence). The CDR3 sequence: CASSLRDRGRPYEQYF. The CDR3 nucleotides are TGTGCCAGCAGCTTACGGGACAGGGGGAGACCCTACGAGCAGTACTTC.

The rearrangement uses TRBV7-9 and TRBJ2-1; possibly TRBD1 for D (6 bases). Deletions cut 6 bases from V and 0 bases from J, with 9 bases between. CDR1 SEHNR and CDR2 FQNEAQ come from the germline V gene (reference sequence). The CDR3 totals 14 residues. As DNA, the CDR3 is TGTGCCAGCAGTCAGGGGAGCTCCTACAATGAGCAGTTCTTC. Translated, it gives CASSQGSSYNEQFF.

The V gene is TRBV6-5, the J gene TRBJ1-2; 8 bases line up with TRBD1. Germline V gene lookup returns CDR1 MNHEY and CDR2 SVGAGI. This CDR3 has 12 amino acids. V trimming: 2 bases; J trimming: 8 bases; junction bases outside the gene matches: 1. CDR3 residues: CASSYGQGGYTF. The CDR3 DNA reads as TGTGCCAGCAGTTACGGACAGGGAGGCTACACCTTC.